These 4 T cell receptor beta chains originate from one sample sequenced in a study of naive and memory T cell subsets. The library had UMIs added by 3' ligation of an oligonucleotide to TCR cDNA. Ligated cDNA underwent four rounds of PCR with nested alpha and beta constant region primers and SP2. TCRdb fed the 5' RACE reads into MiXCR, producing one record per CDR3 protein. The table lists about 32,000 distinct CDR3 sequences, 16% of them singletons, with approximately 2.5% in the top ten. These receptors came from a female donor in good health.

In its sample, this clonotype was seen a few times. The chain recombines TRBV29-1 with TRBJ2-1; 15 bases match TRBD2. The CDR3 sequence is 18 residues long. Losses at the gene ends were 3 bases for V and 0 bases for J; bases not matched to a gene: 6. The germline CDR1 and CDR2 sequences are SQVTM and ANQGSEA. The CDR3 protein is CSVDGTSGGPGSYNEQFF. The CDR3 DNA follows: TGCAGCGTTGATGGGACTAGCGGGGGGCCCGGCTCCTACAATGAGCAGTTCTTC.

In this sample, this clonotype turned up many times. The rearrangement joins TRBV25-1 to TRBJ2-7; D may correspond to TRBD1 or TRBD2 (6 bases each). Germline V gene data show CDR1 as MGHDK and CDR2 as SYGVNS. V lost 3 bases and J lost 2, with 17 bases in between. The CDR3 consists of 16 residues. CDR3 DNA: TGTGCCAGCAGTGACAGCATTGGAGGGGGGACCTACGAGCAGTACTTC. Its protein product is CASSDSIGGGTYEQYF.

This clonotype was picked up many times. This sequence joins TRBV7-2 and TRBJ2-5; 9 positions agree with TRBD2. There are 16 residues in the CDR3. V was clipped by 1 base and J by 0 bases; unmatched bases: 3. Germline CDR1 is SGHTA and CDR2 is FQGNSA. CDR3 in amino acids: CASSLGQRGDQETQYF. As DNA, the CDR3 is TGTGCCAGCAGCTTAGGTCAGCGGGGGGACCAAGAGACCCAGTACTTC.

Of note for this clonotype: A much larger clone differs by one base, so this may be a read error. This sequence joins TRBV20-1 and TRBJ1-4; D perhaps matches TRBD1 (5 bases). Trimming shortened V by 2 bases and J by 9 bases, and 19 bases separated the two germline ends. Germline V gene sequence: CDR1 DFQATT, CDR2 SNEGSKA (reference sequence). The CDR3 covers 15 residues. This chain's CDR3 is CSARHGTGGTQKLFF. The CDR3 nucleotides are TGCAGTGCTAGACATGGAACTGGGGGAACCCAAAAACTGTTTTTT.